These 3 T cell receptor beta chains were all obtained from the same sample, sequenced in a study of early T cells in non-severe SARS-CoV-2 infection. MiXCR was run by TCRdb on the 5' RACE reads, yielding one entry per CDR3 protein. The sample lists 55,000 to 70,000 distinct CDR3 sequences; 5.6% were seen once. The sequenced sample was whole blood. Source of these receptors: an adult who was a healthcare worker with PCR-confirmed SARS-CoV-2 infection or an uninfected control (not recorded which).

There are many counts of this clonotype. This chain links TRBV27 with TRBJ2-7, with 7 positions matching TRBD2. Losses at the gene ends were 6 bases for V and 2 bases for J; bases not matched to a gene: 7. The CDR3 has 14 residues. Per germline, CDR1 MNHEY and CDR2 SMNVEV (reference sequence). CDR3 residues: CASSRMGGAYEQYF. CDR3 in DNA: TGTGCCAGCAGCCGGATGGGGGGGGCCTACGAGCAGTACTTC.

This clonotype was counted a few times. The V gene is TRBV7-2, the J gene TRBJ2-5, with 8 nucleotides matching TRBD2. The CDR3 length is 14 residues. Germline CDR1 is SGHTA and CDR2 is FQGNSA. The V segment lost 5 bases and the J segment 6 bases; nucleotides outside the gene matches: 8. CDR3 in amino acids: CASSGSGGLKTQYF. In DNA form, the CDR3 reads TGTGCCAGCAGCGGGAGCGGGGGACTTAAGACCCAGTACTTC.

This clonotype was observed a handful of times. The chain is built from TRBV9 and TRBJ1-6; TRBD1 matches 7 bases. The CDR3 has 15 amino acids. Losses at the gene ends were 4 bases for V and 5 bases for J; bases not matched to a gene: 6. The V gene's germline CDR1 is SGDLS and CDR2 YYNGEE. CDR3 in amino acids: CASSTQGQNNSPLHF. CDR3 DNA: TGTGCCAGCAGCACACAGGGACAGAATAATTCACCCCTCCACTTT.